This TCR beta chain was identified during a study of CD8 T cells in ankylosing spondylitis (dated 2017 in TCRdb). For the study in its entirety: The study set out to find disease-linked TCR variants by profiling T cell receptor beta repertoires in ankylosing spondylitis patients and healthy donors. The full study cohort comprised around 25 ankylosing spondylitis patients and around 100 healthy donors. Peripheral blood was sampled, and synovial fluid was additionally collected from ankylosing spondylitis patients. The full study reports these points: In peripheral blood, the disease-linked clones were found at relatively low frequencies and had a CD8+ phenotype. According to the report, matched synovial fluid samples from ankylosing spondylitis patients were significantly enriched for the disease-linked clones. A TCR beta motif made up of several highly homologous amino acid variants appeared to be characteristic of blood from ankylosing spondylitis patients. Some TCR beta motif variants had previously been reported in synovial fluid and blood of reactive arthritis patients, which suggested common disease-initiation mechanisms.

Reads for this sample came from an Illumina HiSeq 2500. TCR beta libraries were prepared by quantitative 5'-RACE with molecular barcodes. Turning to the authors' computational methods: A new computational method based on a probabilistic model of VDJ rearrangement was used to identify disease-linked TCR variants. TCRdb trimmed the raw reads at Q25, called clones with MiXCR and kept productive beta chains. Rows matching on CDR3 protein sequence are summarized as one entry with the most common DNA and genes. Here the V and J calls rest on TCRdb's processing, not on the authors' analysis. This sample holds 150,000 or so distinct CDR3 sequences; about a third were observed only once. Jointly, the top ten make up 6% of the sample. This clonotype was seen only a few times. No cognate antigen has been identified for it. No base quality information exists; no much larger clone differs at one position. For each ankylosing spondylitis patient, the synovial fluid sample was matched to a blood sample from that same patient.

CDR1 and CDR2 are drawn from the germline V gene (reference sequence): LGHDT, YNNKEL. Compared with germline, V lacks 4 bases and J lacks 6 bases; bases without a gene match: 5. The CDR3 starts with the cysteine, ends with the phenylalanine, and has 14 residues. Just CDR3 DNA is preserved here, 42 bases in frame from base 1. The chain was built from TRBV3-1 and TRBJ1-4, and 7 junctional nucleotides match TRBD1. The sequenced sample was synovial fluid, either unsorted or a sorted T cell fraction (not recorded which). This TCR was sampled from a male donor with ankylosing spondylitis. This receptor carries the CDR3 CASSPQGRDEKLFF. The nucleotide sequence is TGTGCCAGCAGCCCACAGGGGAGAGATGAAAAACTGTTTTTT.